This TCR beta chain was sequenced in a study of cytomegalovirus exposure and HLA in healthy donors. The donors were in the roughly 120-subject validation cohort; that cohort was separate from the approximately 670-subject first cohort. The study's findings and limits: For most TCR sequences rarity was the rule, although some public TCRs occurred in many donors. It was found in a later analysis that first-cohort TCR clusters tended to co-occur in the roughly 120 validation repertoires. 150 or so TCR beta chains were listed as cytomegalovirus-associated.

Concerning this clone itself: Its antigen is still unknown.

The V end lost 1 base, the J end lost 7 bases, and 14 bases lay between the germline ends. Germline V gene lookup returns CDR1 SEHNR and CDR2 FQNEAQ (reference sequence). The CDR3 consists of 15 residues. Sequencing used immunoSEQ multiplex PCR; TCRdb keeps in-frame clones, though not all of them. The sample includes 200,000 to 300,000 clones, 90% of them seen just once. V is TRBV7-9 and J is TRBJ1-5; the D is unclear. Sequenced material: PBMCs. This sequence originates from a woman aged 25-40 years in good health and CMV-seronegative. CDR3 nucleotides: TGTGCCAGCAGCTTAGACGAGGGAAGGGTGCAGCCCCAGCATTTT. Translated, it gives CASSLDEGRVQPQHF.